Below, 9 T cell receptor beta chains from the same sample are listed, as sequenced in a study of OX40 agonist ivuxolimab in advanced cancers. Generated by immunoSEQ multiplex PCR, the TCRdb table keeps only in-frame clones and is missing some. The repertoire includes 45,000 to 60,000 clones, approximately 91% of them detected once, and about 12% sits in the top ten. The source material was CD4+ or CD8+ T cells sorted from blood, sampled in a trial of the OX40 agonist ivuxolimab. Receptors were obtained from an adult with an advanced solid tumor such as melanoma, head and neck, liver or kidney cancer.

This chain links TRBV19 with TRBJ2-7, with 12 bases identical to TRBD2. Germline V gene lookup returns CDR1 LNHDA and CDR2 SQIVND (reference sequence). V shed 5 bases and J 0 bases; nucleotides not matched to a gene: 8. This CDR3 is built from 17 residues. The CDR3 region is CASSPRLAGAPSYEQYF. CDR3 coding DNA: TGTGCCAGTAGTCCTAGACTAGCGGGGGCCCCCTCCTACGAGCAGTACTTC.

V and J are TRBV18 and TRBJ1-1; tentative D call: TRBD1 (6 bases). Germline CDR1 is KGHSH and CDR2 is LQKENI. CDR3 length: 16 amino acids. V lost 4 bases, J lost 3 bases, and 18 bases lay in between. In DNA form, the CDR3 reads TGTGCCAGCTCACTACTGGACAGACAGATCGACACTGAAGCTTTCTTT. This codes for CASSLLDRQIDTEAFF. The full variable domain, rest sourced from reference TRBV18 and TRBJ1-1, is NAGVMQNPRHLVRRRGQEARLRCSPMKGHSHVYWYRQLPEEGLKFMVYLQKENIIDESGMPKERFSAEFPKEGPSILRIQQVVRGDSAAYFCASSLLDRQIDTEAFFGQGTRLTVV.

The chain combines TRBV7-2 with TRBJ2-7; TRBD2 agrees at 7 bases. From germline, CDR1 is SGHTA and CDR2 FQGNSA. V was pared by 5 bases and J by 1 base, with 11 bases of the junction left unmatched. The CDR3 contains 16 residues. Written as DNA, the CDR3 is TGTACCAGCAGCCCAGTGGGGGGGGGAAAATCCTACGAGCAGTACTTC. It is translated as CTSSPVGGGKSYEQYF.

The genes are TRBV6-5 and TRBJ2-2; D is unclear. CDR1 and CDR2 from the germline V gene are MNHEY and SVGAGI. The CDR3 totals 15 residues. Trimming stripped 2 bases from V and 1 base from J, with 8 bases between. The CDR3 sequence: CASSYGRVNTGELFF. The CDR3 nucleotides read TGTGCCAGCAGTTACGGACGGGTGAACACCGGGGAGCTGTTTTTT.

By share, this clone counts as medium-sized (0.01 to 0.1%). The chain combines TRBV28 with TRBJ2-7; 7 positions match TRBD1. The CDR3 loop spans 13 amino acids. Germline-derived CDR1 and CDR2 are MDHEN and SYDVKM. V trimming: 6 bases; J trimming: 2 bases; junction bases outside the gene matches: 4. For the CDR3, the DNA is TGTGCCAGCAGCCACAGGGGTCCCTACGAGCAGTACTTC. Amino acids: CASSHRGPYEQYF.

This chain uses TRBV5-1 with TRBJ1-1; 7 nucleotides match TRBD1. Germline V CDR1 and CDR2: SGHRS, YFSETQ. V was pared by 4 bases and J by 3 bases, with 6 bases of the junction left unmatched. The CDR3 runs 14 residues. The CDR3 DNA reads as TGCGCCAGCAGCGAACAGGGGAGGCACACTGAAGCTTTCTTT. Translation: CASSEQGRHTEAFF.

The chain uses TRBV4-2 and TRBJ2-5; D may be TRBD2 (7 bases). The CDR3 has 15 residues. Per the germline V gene, CDR1 is LGHNA and CDR2 is YNFKEQ. Trimming left V 2 bases short and J 5 bases short, with 15 bases between. The CDR3, as DNA: TGTGCCAGCAGCCAATCCGGGGGGCCCCGGGAGACCCAGTACTTC. Encoded protein: CASSQSGGPRETQYF.

The chain uses TRBV9 and TRBJ1-3; D may be TRBD1 (5 bases). CDR3 size: 15 residues. Germline-derived CDR1 and CDR2 are SGDLS and YYNGEE. V shed 4 bases and J shed 4 bases, with 15 bases lying between them. The CDR3 is CASSSPGRGGNTIYF. DNA for the CDR3: TGTGCCAGCAGCTCCCCAGGGAGGGGAGGAAACACCATATATTTT.

In nucleotides, the CDR3 is TGTGCCAGCAGCAGAAACTGGCGGGAGCAGTTCTTC. It yields the protein CASSRNWREQFF. The genes are TRBV7-2 and TRBJ2-1; D gene unclear. This CDR3 has 12 residues. The V and J ends lost 5 bases and 10 bases respectively, with 12 bases between them. Germline CDR1 is SGHTA and CDR2 is FQGNSA.